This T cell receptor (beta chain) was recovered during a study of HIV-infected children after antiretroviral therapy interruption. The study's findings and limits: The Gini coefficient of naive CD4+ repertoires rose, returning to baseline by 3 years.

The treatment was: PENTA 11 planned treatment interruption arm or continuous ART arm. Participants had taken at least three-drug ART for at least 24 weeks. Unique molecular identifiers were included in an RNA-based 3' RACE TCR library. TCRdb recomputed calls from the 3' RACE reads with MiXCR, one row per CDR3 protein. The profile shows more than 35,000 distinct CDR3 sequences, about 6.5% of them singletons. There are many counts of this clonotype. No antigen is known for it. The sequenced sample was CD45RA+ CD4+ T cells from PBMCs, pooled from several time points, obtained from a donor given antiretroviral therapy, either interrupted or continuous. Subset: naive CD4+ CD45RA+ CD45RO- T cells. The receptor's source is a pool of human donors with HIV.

DNA of the CDR3: TGTGCCAGCAGCTTAGTGCGTACTCATCAGGGGGGCGAGCAGTACTTC. Its translation is CASSLVRTHQGGEQYF. The gene calls are TRBV11-2 and TRBJ2-7, with TRBD1 as a possible D gene (7 bases). V was pared by 1 base and J by 6 bases, with 19 bases between. The CDR3 consists of 16 residues. Per germline, CDR1 SGHAT and CDR2 FQNNGV.